These 16 T cell receptor beta chains were sequenced from one sample in a study of neurological immune-mediated disorders (dated by TCRdb to between 2019 and 2020). To prepare the library, 5' RACE was applied. TCRdb records Illumina HiSeq 2500 as the sequencer. TCRdb reran the public reads through fastp at Q25 and MiXCR, keeping productive beta chains. For every CDR3 protein sequence, its rows merge into one entry that carries the most common genes and DNA. Present in this sample are under 75,000 distinct CDR3 sequences, approximately 3.6% of which were seen just once. The ten largest make up 6% to 8.5% of the sample. Sequencing used PBMCs. The source is a woman in her sixties with multiple sclerosis.

This clonotype was seen ten or more times. The chain combines TRBV10-3 with TRBJ2-1; TRBD1 or TRBD2 may be the D gene (5 bases each). Between the trimmed V and J ends, which lost 3 bases and 0 bases, there was a span of 12 bases. CDR1 ENHRY and CDR2 SYGVKD come from the germline V gene. The CDR3 has 16 residues. Here the CDR3 DNA reads TGTGCCATCAGTGATGGGACCGCGAGCTCCTACAATGAGCAGTTCTTC. Protein sequence: CAISDGTASSYNEQFF.

This clonotype has ten or more counts. J is TRBJ2-1 and V is TRBV5-1; 9 bases map to TRBD1. The J segment lost 4 bases and the V segment lost 4 bases, leaving 3 bases of the junction unmatched. Germline assignment: CDR1 SGHRS and CDR2 YFSETQ. CDR3 length: 14 amino acids. The CDR3 is CASSRTGVYNEQFF. The CDR3 DNA sequence: TGCGCCAGCAGCCGGACAGGGGTATACAATGAGCAGTTCTTC. Full variable domain (missing parts from reference TRBV5-1 and TRBJ2-1): KAGVTQTPRYLIKTRGQQVTLSCSPISGHRSVSWYQQTPGQGLQFLFEYFSETQRNKGNFPGRFSGRQFSNSRSEMNVSTLELGDSALYLCASSRTGVYNEQFFGPGTRLTVL.

This clonotype has ten or more counts. The chain is built from TRBV28 and TRBJ1-1; 8 positions match TRBD1. Germline V gene data show CDR1 as MDHEN and CDR2 as SYDVKM. The J segment lost 10 bases and the V segment lost 4 bases, leaving 8 bases of the junction unmatched. This CDR3 contains 13 residues. CDR3 amino acids: CASSSQGAWVAFF. In nucleotides, the CDR3 is TGTGCCAGCAGTTCGCAGGGGGCTTGGGTAGCTTTCTTT.

This clonotype has at least ten counts. The chain combines TRBV10-2 with TRBJ2-4; possible D gene TRBD2, 6 bases. CDR3 length equals 12 residues. V was cut by 3 bases and J by 10 bases, with 10 bases left in between. Germline V CDR1 and CDR2: WSHSY, SAAADI. The CDR3 region has the DNA TGCGCCAGCAGTGAAGGAGGAGGGATTCAGTACTTC. Its translation: CASSEGGGIQYF.

The table lists this clonotype with a few counts. This sequence joins TRBV28 and TRBJ2-7; 8 nucleotides agree with TRBD2. Losses at the gene ends were 6 bases for V and 4 bases for J; bases not matched to a gene: 5. The CDR3 is 13 residues long. Germline V gives CDR1 MDHEN, CDR2 SYDVKM. CDR3 nucleotide sequence: TGTGCCAGCAGCAATAGCGGGGCGTACGAGCAGTACTTC. This translates into CASSNSGAYEQYF.

This clonotype was picked up many times. This chain links TRBV5-1 with TRBJ2-3; 14 nucleotides align to TRBD2. The J segment lost 1 base and the V segment lost 3 bases, leaving 7 bases of the junction unmatched. CDR1 SGHRS and CDR2 YFSETQ come from the germline V gene. This CDR3 region has 18 residues. The CDR3 coding sequence is TGCGCCAGCAGCTACGGACTAGCGGGGGGCGGGCGCACAGATACGCAGTATTTT. Amino acid sequence: CASSYGLAGGGRTDTQYF.

This clonotype was observed many times. This chain joins TRBV28 and TRBJ1-2, with D perhaps matching TRBD1 (5 bases). CDR1 is MDHEN, CDR2 SYDVKM, per germline. The CDR3 is made up of 15 amino acids. Trimming stripped 6 bases from V and 0 bases from J, with 14 bases between. CDR3 sequence reads: CASRERGRANYGYTF. The CDR3 region has the DNA TGTGCCAGCAGGGAAAGGGGAAGGGCTAACTATGGCTACACCTTC.

This clonotype has at least ten counts. This chain uses TRBV6-6 with TRBJ2-2; TRBD2 might be the D (5 bases). This CDR3 contains 14 residues. CDR1 MNHNY and CDR2 SVGAGI come from the germline V gene (reference sequence). Trimming left V 7 bases short and J 7 bases short, with 16 bases between. Written as DNA, the CDR3 is TGTGCCAGCACCAAAACGGGGTTGGACGGGGAGCTGTTTTTT. Translation gives CASTKTGLDGELFF.

There are many counts of this clonotype. The gene calls are TRBV5-5 and TRBJ2-7; no definite D call. V lost 0 bases and J 3 bases, leaving 13 bases between the germline ends. The CDR3 is 15 amino acids. Germline CDR1 reads SGHKS; CDR2 reads YYEKEE (reference sequence). Here the CDR3 reads CASSLDLVPYYEQYF. The DNA for the CDR3 is TGTGCCAGCAGCTTGGATCTGGTGCCGTACTACGAGCAGTACTTC.

In its sample, this clonotype was seen many times. This chain connects TRBV14 to TRBJ2-7, with D perhaps assigned TRBD1 or TRBD2 (6 bases each). The germline CDR1 and CDR2 sequences are SGHDN and FVKESK. This CDR3 has 14 residues. The ends were cut back, 3 bases at V and 7 bases at J, with 16 bases in the middle. Written as DNA, the CDR3 is TGTGCCAGCAGCCAGGTGGGGGGCTCGGGGGAGCAGTACTTC. Amino acids: CASSQVGGSGEQYF. Full variable domain (remainder filled in from reference TRBV14 and TRBJ2-7): EAGVTQFPSHSVIEKGQTVTLRCDPISGHDNLYWYRRVMGKEIKFLLHFVKESKQDESGMPNNRFLAERTGGTYSTLKVQPAELEDSGVYFCASSQVGGSGEQYFGPGTRLTVT.

This clonotype was detected ten times or more. This sequence joins TRBV7-2 and TRBJ2-5, with 9 bases identical to TRBD2. This CDR3 comprises 16 residues. CDR1 is SGHTA, CDR2 FQGNSA, per germline. V trimming: 2 bases; J trimming: 2 bases; junction bases outside the gene matches: 6. CDR3 in amino acids: CASSLSTAGGQETQYF. As DNA, the CDR3 is TGTGCCAGCAGCTTAAGTACAGCGGGGGGACAAGAGACCCAGTACTTC.

This clonotype appeared many times. V gene TRBV25-1 combines with J gene TRBJ2-1; 8 positions agree with TRBD2. J lost 5 bases, V lost 10 bases, and 10 bases had no gene match. The CDR3 has 14 residues. Germline CDR1 is MGHDK and CDR2 is SYGVNS. The CDR3 DNA reads TGTGCCACTCGGGATAGCGGGGCCCACAATGAGCAGTTCTTC. It specifies CATRDSGAHNEQFF.

This clonotype has at least ten counts. The V call is TRBV12-3 or TRBV12-4, the J call TRBJ2-6; D ambiguous. This CDR3 comprises 17 residues. Trimming removed 0 bases at V and 0 bases at J, with 9 bases between. The CDR3, as DNA: TGTGCCAGCAGTTTAGCGGGTTCGAGCTCTGGGGCCAACGTCCTGACTTTC. As protein: CASSLAGSSSGANVLTF.

This clonotype was picked up many times. The chain is built from TRBV27 and TRBJ2-1; 10 positions match TRBD1. In germline, CDR1 is MNHEY, CDR2 SMNVEV (reference sequence). The junction had 2 bases not matched to a gene; V was cut back by 5 bases and J by 4 bases. The CDR3 covers 14 residues. CDR3 residues: CASSGDRGYNEQFF. DNA for the CDR3: TGTGCCAGCAGTGGGGACAGGGGTTACAATGAGCAGTTCTTC.

This clonotype was observed many times. The chain combines TRBV6-6 with TRBJ2-4; 10 positions agree with TRBD2. CDR3 length: 13 amino acids. The V gene's germline CDR1 is MNHNY and CDR2 SVGAGI (reference sequence). V shed 9 bases and J 7 bases; nucleotides not matched to a gene: 6. The CDR3 protein is CASRIAGGNIQYF. The CDR3 bases are TGTGCCAGTAGGATAGCGGGAGGTAACATTCAGTACTTC.

This clonotype was detected many times. The chain uses TRBV7-3 and TRBJ2-1; 8 positions match TRBD2. V gave up 2 bases and J gave up 6 bases; unmatched junction bases: 6. CDR1 and CDR2 from the germline V gene are SGHTA and FQGTGA. CDR3 size: 15 residues. In nucleotides, the CDR3 is TGTGCCAGCAGCTTATTTGCGGGAGGCGTCAATGAGCAGTTCTTC. Its protein product is CASSLFAGGVNEQFF.